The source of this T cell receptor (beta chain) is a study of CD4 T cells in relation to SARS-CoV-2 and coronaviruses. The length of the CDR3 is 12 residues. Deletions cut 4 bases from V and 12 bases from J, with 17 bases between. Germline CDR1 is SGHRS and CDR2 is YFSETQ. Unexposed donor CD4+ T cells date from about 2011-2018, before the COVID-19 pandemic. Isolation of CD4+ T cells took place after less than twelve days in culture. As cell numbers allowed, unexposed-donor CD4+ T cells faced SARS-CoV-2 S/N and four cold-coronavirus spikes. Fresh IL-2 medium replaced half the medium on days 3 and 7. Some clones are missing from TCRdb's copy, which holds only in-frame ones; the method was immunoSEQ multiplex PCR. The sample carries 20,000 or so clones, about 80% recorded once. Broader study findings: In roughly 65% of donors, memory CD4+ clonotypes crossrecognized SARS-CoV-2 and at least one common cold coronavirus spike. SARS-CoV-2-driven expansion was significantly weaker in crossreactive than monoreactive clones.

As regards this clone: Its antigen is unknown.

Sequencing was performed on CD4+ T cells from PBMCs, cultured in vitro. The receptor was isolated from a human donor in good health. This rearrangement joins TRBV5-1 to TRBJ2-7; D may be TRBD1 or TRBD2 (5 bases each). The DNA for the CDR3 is TGCGCCAGCAGCCCGGGGACGGCTGAACGGTACTTC. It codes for CASSPGTAERYF.